Below, 8 T cell receptor beta chains from the same sample are listed, as sequenced in a study of blood T cell repertoires in COVID-19. Profiling relied on immunoSEQ multiplex PCR, and the TCRdb table lists in-frame clones only, not all of them. Altogether over 85,000 clones are present, roughly 92% being singletons, with the ten largest covering around 1.9%. The material sequenced was peripheral blood. The receptors stem from a woman aged 50 to 60 with COVID-19, enrolled during active disease.

This clone was found a few times. V gene TRBV30 combines with J gene TRBJ1-1; possibly TRBD1 for D (5 bases). This CDR3 is 14 amino acids long. The germline gives CDR1 GTSNPN, CDR2 SVGIG (reference sequence). The V end was cut by 3 bases, the J end by 0 bases, with 11 bases between. CDR3 sequence: CAWRGGLMNTEAFF. The CDR3 nucleotides are TGTGCCTGGAGGGGGGGACTGATGAACACTGAAGCTTTCTTT.

This chain uses TRBV2 with TRBJ1-3; a possible D gene is TRBD1 (5 bases). The CDR3 is 16 residues long. V shed 4 bases and J shed 0 bases, with 13 bases lying between them. The V gene's germline CDR1 is SNHLY and CDR2 FYNNEI. The CDR3 sequence: CASSGVGAGSGNTIYF. In DNA, the CDR3 is TGTGCCAGCAGTGGGGTAGGGGCAGGCTCTGGAAACACCATATATTTT.

Here the CDR3 reads CALRGSDDSYNSPLHF. CDR3 bases: TGTGCCTTAAGGGGATCTGATGATTCCTATAATTCACCCCTCCACTTT. The gene calls are TRBV30 and TRBJ1-6; D possibly corresponds to TRBD1 (5 bases). This CDR3 has 16 residues. Germline V lookup: CDR1 GTSNPN, CDR2 SVGIG (reference sequence). The V end lost 7 bases, the J end lost 1 base, and 17 bases lay between the germline ends.

This chain joins TRBV30 and TRBJ2-1; 7 bases line up with TRBD1. CDR1 is GTSNPN and CDR2 is SVGIG in the germline V gene (reference sequence). V shed 0 bases and J 7 bases; nucleotides not matched to a gene: 9. This CDR3 region has 15 residues. This chain's CDR3 is CAWSVRIRGQNEQFF. CDR3 in DNA: TGTGCCTGGAGTGTCCGGATAAGGGGACAGAATGAGCAGTTCTTC.

This chain joins TRBV7-8 and TRBJ1-2; a possible D gene is TRBD1 (5 bases). This CDR3 spans 13 amino acids. Per germline, CDR1 SGHVS and CDR2 FQNEAQ. Deletions cut 3 bases from V and 1 base from J, with 6 bases between. CDR3 nucleotides: TGTGCCAGCAGCTTCCAGGGTAACTATGGCTACACCTTC. This codes for CASSFQGNYGYTF.

The chain couples TRBV5-6 to TRBJ1-4, with no clear D. The V end lost 4 bases, the J end lost 8 bases, and 15 bases lay between the germline ends. Per the germline V gene, CDR1 is SGHDT and CDR2 is YYEEEE. The CDR3 contains 14 residues. CDR3 residues: CASSVLRREEKLFF. The CDR3 DNA reads as TGTGCCAGCAGCGTTTTGAGGCGGGAGGAAAAACTGTTTTTT. Full variable domain (rest looked up from reference TRBV5-6 and TRBJ1-4): DAGVTQSPTHLIKTRGQQVTLRCSPKSGHDTVSWYQQALGQGPQFIFQYYEEEERQRGNFPDRFSGHQFPNYSSELNVNALLLGDSALYLCASSVLRREEKLFFGSGTQLSVL.

This clone was seen once. The rearrangement uses TRBV2 and TRBJ2-5; 9 bases fit TRBD1. The J segment lost 12 bases and the V segment lost 6 bases, leaving 8 bases of the junction unmatched. This CDR3 has 12 amino acids. The V gene's germline CDR1 is SNHLY and CDR2 FYNNEI. CDR3 in DNA: TGTGCCAGCAGCCGCCTCCGGGACAGGGAGTACTTC. It translates to CASSRLRDREYF.

The genes are TRBV27 and TRBJ1-2, with D tentatively TRBD1 (6 bases). Germline V gene sequence: CDR1 MNHEY, CDR2 SMNVEV (reference sequence). CDR3 length equals 14 residues. The V gene lost 1 base and the J gene lost 8 bases, with 14 bases spanning the gap. CDR3 sequence: CASSLWAGEMGYTF. CDR3 bases: TGTGCCAGCAGTTTATGGGCAGGGGAGATGGGCTACACCTTC.